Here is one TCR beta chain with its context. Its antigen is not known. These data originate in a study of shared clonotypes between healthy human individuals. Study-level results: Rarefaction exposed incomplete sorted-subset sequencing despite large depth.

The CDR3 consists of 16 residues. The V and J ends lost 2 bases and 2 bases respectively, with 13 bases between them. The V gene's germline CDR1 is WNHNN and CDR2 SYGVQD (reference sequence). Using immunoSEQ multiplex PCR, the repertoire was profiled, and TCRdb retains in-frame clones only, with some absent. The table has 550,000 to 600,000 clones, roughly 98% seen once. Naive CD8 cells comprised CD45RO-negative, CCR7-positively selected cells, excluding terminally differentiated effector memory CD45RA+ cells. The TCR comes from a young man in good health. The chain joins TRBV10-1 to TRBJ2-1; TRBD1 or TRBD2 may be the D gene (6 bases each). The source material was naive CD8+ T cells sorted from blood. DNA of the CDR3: TGCGCCAGCAGTGAGGCTCGGGGGCTGACCTACAATGAGCAGTTCTTC. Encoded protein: CASSEARGLTYNEQFF.